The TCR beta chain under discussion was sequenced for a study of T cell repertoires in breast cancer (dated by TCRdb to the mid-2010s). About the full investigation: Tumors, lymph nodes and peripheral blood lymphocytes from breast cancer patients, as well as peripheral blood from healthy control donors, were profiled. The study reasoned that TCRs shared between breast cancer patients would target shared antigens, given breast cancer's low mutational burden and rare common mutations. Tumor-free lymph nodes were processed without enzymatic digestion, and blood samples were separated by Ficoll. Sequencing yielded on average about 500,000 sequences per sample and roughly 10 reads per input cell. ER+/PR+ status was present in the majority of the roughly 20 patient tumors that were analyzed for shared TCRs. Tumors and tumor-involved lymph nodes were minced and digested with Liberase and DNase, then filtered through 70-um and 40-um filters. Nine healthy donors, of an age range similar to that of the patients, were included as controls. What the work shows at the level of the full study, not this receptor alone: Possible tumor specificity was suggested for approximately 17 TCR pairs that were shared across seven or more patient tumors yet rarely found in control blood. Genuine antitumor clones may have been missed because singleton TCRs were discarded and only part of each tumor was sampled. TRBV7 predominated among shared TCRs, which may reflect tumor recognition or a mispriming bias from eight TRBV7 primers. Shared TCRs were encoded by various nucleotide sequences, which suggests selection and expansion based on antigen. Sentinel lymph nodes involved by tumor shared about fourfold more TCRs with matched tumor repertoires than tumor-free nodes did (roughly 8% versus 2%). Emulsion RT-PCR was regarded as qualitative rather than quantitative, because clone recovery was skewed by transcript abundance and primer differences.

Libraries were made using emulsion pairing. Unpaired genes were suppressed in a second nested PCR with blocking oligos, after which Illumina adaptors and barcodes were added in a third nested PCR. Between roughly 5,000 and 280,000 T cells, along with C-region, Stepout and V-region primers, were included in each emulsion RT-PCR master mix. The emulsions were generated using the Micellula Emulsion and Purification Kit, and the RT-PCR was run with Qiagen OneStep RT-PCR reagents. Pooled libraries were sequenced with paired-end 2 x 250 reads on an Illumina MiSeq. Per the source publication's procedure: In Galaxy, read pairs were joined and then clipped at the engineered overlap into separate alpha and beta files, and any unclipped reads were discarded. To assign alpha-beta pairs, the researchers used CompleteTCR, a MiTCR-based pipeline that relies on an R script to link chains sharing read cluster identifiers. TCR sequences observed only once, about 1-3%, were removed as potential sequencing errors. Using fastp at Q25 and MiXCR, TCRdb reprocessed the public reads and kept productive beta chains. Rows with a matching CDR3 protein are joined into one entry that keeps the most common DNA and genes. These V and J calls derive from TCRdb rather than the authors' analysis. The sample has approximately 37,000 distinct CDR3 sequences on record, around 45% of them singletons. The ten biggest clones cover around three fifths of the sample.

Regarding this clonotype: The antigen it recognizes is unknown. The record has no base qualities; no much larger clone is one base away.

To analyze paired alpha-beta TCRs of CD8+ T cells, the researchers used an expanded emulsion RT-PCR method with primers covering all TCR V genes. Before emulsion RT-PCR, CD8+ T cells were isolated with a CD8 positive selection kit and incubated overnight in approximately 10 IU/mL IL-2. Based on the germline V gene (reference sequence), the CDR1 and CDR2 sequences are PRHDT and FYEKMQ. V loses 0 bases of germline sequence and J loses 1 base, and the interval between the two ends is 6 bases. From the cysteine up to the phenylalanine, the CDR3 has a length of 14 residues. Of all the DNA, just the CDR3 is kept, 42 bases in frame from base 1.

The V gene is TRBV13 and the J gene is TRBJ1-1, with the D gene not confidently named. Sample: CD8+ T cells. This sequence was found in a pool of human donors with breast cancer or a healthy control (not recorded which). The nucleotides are TGTGCCAGCAGCTTAGGAGGCTGGAACACTGAAGCTTTCTTT. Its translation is CASSLGGWNTEAFF.